Listed below are T cell receptor beta chains from one sample, sequenced in a study of beta chain features in type 1 diabetes. Sequenced by immunoSEQ multiplex PCR; TCRdb stores in-frame clones only, minus some. The table shows nearly 350,000 clones, with roughly 8% occurring only once. Sequences were obtained from central memory CD4+ T cells from blood. The source of these receptors is a woman aged 18-29 years in good health. Each CDR3 is given with its conserved first and last residue. A D gene is named only where the DNA matches it firmly. Some rows have no size entry. The others give once, few or many, or a class for an expanded clone.

V gene: TRBV2; J gene: TRBJ1-1; CDR3 length: 12; clone size: few; D gene: TRBD1; CDR3 DNA: TGTGCCGGAGGGACAGGGAACACTGAAGCTTTCTTT; CDR3 protein: CAGGTGNTEAFF
V gene: TRBV7-9; J gene: TRBJ1-4; CDR3 length: 13; clone size: few; D gene: -; CDR3 DNA: TGTGCCAGCAGCTTGGACATTGATGAAAAACTGTTTTTT; CDR3 protein: CASSLDIDEKLFF
V gene: TRBV7-3; J gene: TRBJ2-1; CDR3 length: 13; clone size: few; D gene: TRBD2; CDR3 DNA: TGTGCCAGCAGCTTAGGAGTAGCGGGTGAGCAGTTCTTC; CDR3 protein: CASSLGVAGEQFF
V gene: TRBV28; J gene: TRBJ2-1; CDR3 length: 11; clone size: many; D gene: -; CDR3 DNA: TGTGCCAGCAGTACGTTGACAGAGCAGTTCTTC; CDR3 protein: CASSTLTEQFF
V gene: TRBV6-5; J gene: TRBJ2-3; CDR3 length: 15; clone size: few; D gene: -; CDR3 DNA: TGTGCCAGCAGTTACTCTTACAGAAAGGAAGATACGCAGTATTTT; CDR3 protein: CASSYSYRKEDTQYF
V gene: TRBV19; J gene: TRBJ2-5; CDR3 length: 14; clone size: few; D gene: -; CDR3 DNA: TGTGCCAGTAGTATAGGACAGGTTGCGGAGACCCAGTACTTC; CDR3 protein: CASSIGQVAETQYF
V gene: TRBV9; J gene: TRBJ2-6; CDR3 length: 18; clone size: -; D gene: -; CDR3 DNA: TGTGCCAGCAGCGTAGAGGGCGCTCTTTCCTCTGGGGCCAACGTCCTGACTTTC; CDR3 protein: CASSVEGALSSGANVLTF
V gene: TRBV20-1; J gene: TRBJ2-7; CDR3 length: 10; clone size: -; D gene: -; CDR3 DNA: TGCAGTGCTAGAGAGGCCCGTGAGTACTTC; CDR3 protein: CSAREAREYF
V gene: TRBV9; J gene: TRBJ2-5; CDR3 length: 15; clone size: few; D gene: -; CDR3 DNA: TGTGCCAGCAGCGTAGCTGTGGGGGCAATGGAGACCCAGTACTTC; CDR3 protein: CASSVAVGAMETQYF
V gene: TRBV7-9; J gene: TRBJ1-5; CDR3 length: 15; clone size: few; D gene: TRBD1; CDR3 DNA: TGTGCCAGCAGCCGAGGACAGGACACCGTCCAGCCCCAGCATTTT; CDR3 protein: CASSRGQDTVQPQHF
V gene: TRBV2; J gene: TRBJ1-1; CDR3 length: 11; clone size: many; D gene: -; CDR3 DNA: TGTGCCAGCAGTATGGACACTGAAGCTTTCTTT; CDR3 protein: CASSMDTEAFF
V gene: TRBV6-6; J gene: TRBJ2-3; CDR3 length: 15; clone size: -; D gene: -; CDR3 DNA: TGTGCCAGCAGTTACGGGAACAGGGGCACAGATACGCAGTATTTT; CDR3 protein: CASSYGNRGTDTQYF
V gene: TRBV10-3; J gene: TRBJ2-3; CDR3 length: 18; clone size: many; D gene: TRBD2; CDR3 DNA: TGTGCCGTAACCGGGGACAGGGAAGGACTAGCGGGAGAAGATACGCAGTATTTT; CDR3 protein: CAVTGDREGLAGEDTQYF
V gene: TRBV5-4; J gene: TRBJ2-1; CDR3 length: 13; clone size: -; D gene: -; CDR3 DNA: TGTGCCAGCAGCGGGGAGGATTACAATGAGCAGTTCTTC; CDR3 protein: CASSGEDYNEQFF
V gene: TRBV2; J gene: TRBJ1-1; CDR3 length: 13; clone size: -; D gene: -; CDR3 DNA: TGTGCCAGCAGAGGACAGCAAAACACTGAAGCTTTCTTT; CDR3 protein: CASRGQQNTEAFF
V gene: TRBV9; J gene: TRBJ1-4; CDR3 length: 16; clone size: many; D gene: -; CDR3 DNA: TGTGCCAGCAGCGTAGGGACAACAGGGTTTAATGAAAAACTGTTTTTT; CDR3 protein: CASSVGTTGFNEKLFF
V gene: TRBV28; J gene: TRBJ2-1; CDR3 length: 14; clone size: few; D gene: -; CDR3 DNA: TGTGCCAGCAGTTTATCGGGGGGCAGGGATGAGCAGTTCTTC; CDR3 protein: CASSLSGGRDEQFF
V gene: TRBV18; J gene: TRBJ1-1; CDR3 length: 14; clone size: -; D gene: -; CDR3 DNA: TGTGCCAGCTCACCAGCTGGAGGAGTCACTGAAGCTTTCTTT; CDR3 protein: CASSPAGGVTEAFF
V gene: TRBV9; J gene: TRBJ2-1; CDR3 length: 15; clone size: -; D gene: TRBD2; CDR3 DNA: TGTGCCAGCAGCCAGACCGGGACTAGCGGGCTTGAGCAGTTCTTC; CDR3 protein: CASSQTGTSGLEQFF
V gene: TRBV6-5; J gene: TRBJ2-1; CDR3 length: 15; clone size: few; D gene: TRBD2; CDR3 DNA: TGTGCCAGCAGTTACGGCGGGACTAGTAACAATGAGCAGTTCTTC; CDR3 protein: CASSYGGTSNNEQFF
V gene: TRBV6-1; J gene: TRBJ2-5; CDR3 length: 14; clone size: few; D gene: -; CDR3 DNA: TGTGCCAGCAGTCTACCAGACCCTCAGGAGACCCAGTACTTC; CDR3 protein: CASSLPDPQETQYF
V gene: TRBV7-2; J gene: TRBJ1-5; CDR3 length: 12; clone size: few; D gene: -; CDR3 DNA: TGTGCCAGCAGCCCTTTTGGTCAGCCCCAGCATTTT; CDR3 protein: CASSPFGQPQHF
V gene: TRBV4-2; J gene: TRBJ2-1; CDR3 length: 13; clone size: -; D gene: TRBD2; CDR3 DNA: TGTGCCAGCAGCTCCCCGGGGGGTTCTGAGCAGTTCTTC; CDR3 protein: CASSSPGGSEQFF
V gene: TRBV5-4; J gene: TRBJ2-3; CDR3 length: 15; clone size: few; D gene: TRBD2; CDR3 DNA: TGTGCCAGCAGCTTGAGACTAGCGGGCACAGATACGCAGTATTTT; CDR3 protein: CASSLRLAGTDTQYF
V gene: TRBV6-7; J gene: TRBJ2-7; CDR3 length: 14; clone size: -; D gene: -; CDR3 DNA: TGTGCCAGCAGCCCCCCGGGGAGCACCTACGAGCAGTACTTC; CDR3 protein: CASSPPGSTYEQYF
V gene: TRBV11-1; J gene: TRBJ2-4; CDR3 length: 14; clone size: -; D gene: -; CDR3 DNA: TGTGCCAGCAGCCGCCGGGACCGGCTGTCCATTCAGTACTTC; CDR3 protein: CASSRRDRLSIQYF
V gene: TRBV11-2; J gene: TRBJ2-1; CDR3 length: 15; clone size: -; D gene: TRBD2; CDR3 DNA: TGTGCCAGCAGTTTCACTAGCGGGAACTACAATGAGCAGTTCTTC; CDR3 protein: CASSFTSGNYNEQFF
V gene: TRBV28; J gene: TRBJ2-1; CDR3 length: 11; clone size: many; D gene: -; CDR3 DNA: TGTGCCAGCAGGCGTAGTGATGAGCAGTTCTTC; CDR3 protein: CASRRSDEQFF
V gene: TRBV11-1; J gene: TRBJ2-5; CDR3 length: 11; clone size: many; D gene: -; CDR3 DNA: TGTGCCAGCAGCATTCAAGAGACCCAGTACTTC; CDR3 protein: CASSIQETQYF
V gene: TRBV29-1; J gene: TRBJ2-2; CDR3 length: 14; clone size: few; D gene: -; CDR3 DNA: TGCAGCGTTCAAGGGACAACGAACACCGGGGAGCTGTTTTTT; CDR3 protein: CSVQGTTNTGELFF